The 25 T cell receptor beta chains below come from one sample, sequenced in a study of beta chain features in type 1 diabetes. Expressed TCRB transcripts were sequenced because the isolated RNA had all been reverse transcribed beforehand. Assay used: immunoSEQ multiplex PCR; TCRdb lists only in-frame clones, some missing. This sample has around 360,000 clones, with over 9.5% found just once. Whole-study results and caveats: Across all four CD4+ subsets, people with type 1 diabetes showed modestly shorter TCRB CDR3s.

The antigens for these receptors are not known. What was sequenced was naive CD4+ T cells from blood. These receptors were obtained from a woman in her late teens or twenties with type 1 diabetes.

The rearrangement links TRBV11-2 to TRBJ2-3; 10 positions agree with TRBD2. The CDR3 is 16 amino acids. Unmatched junction bases numbered 15, after V lost 5 bases and J lost 10 bases. CDR1 SGHAT and CDR2 FQNNGV come from the germline V gene. The CDR3 sequence is CASSPQTSGSLDSQYF. In DNA form, the CDR3 reads TGTGCCAGCAGCCCCCAGACTAGCGGGTCCCTTGATTCGCAGTATTTT. The whole variable domain, filled in from reference TRBV11-2 and TRBJ2-3, reads EAGVAQSPRYKIIEKRQSVAFWCNPISGHATLYWYQQILGQGPKLLIQFQNNGVVDDSQLPKDRFSAERLKGVDSTLKIQPAKLEDSAVYLCASSPQTSGSLDSQYFGPGTRLTVL.

The chain uses TRBV7-3 and TRBJ2-1; 8 bases agree with TRBD2. V was pared by 8 bases and J by 7 bases, with 10 bases of the junction left unmatched. This CDR3 contains 14 residues. CDR1 is SGHTA, CDR2 FQGTGA, per germline. This chain's CDR3 is CASGPGGGLNEQFF. The CDR3 nucleotides read TGTGCCAGCGGTCCGGGAGGGGGTTTGAATGAGCAGTTCTTC.

The chain combines TRBV9 with TRBJ2-1, with 9 bases that match TRBD2. Per the germline V gene, CDR1 is SGDLS and CDR2 is YYNGEE. With 3 bases clipped from V and 7 bases from J, the junction kept 5 bases outside the gene matches. The CDR3 runs 14 residues. The CDR3 protein is CASSGREGLNEQFF. CDR3 coding DNA: TGTGCCAGCAGCGGGCGGGAGGGACTAAATGAGCAGTTCTTC.

This clone was observed a handful of times. V is TRBV7-2 and J is TRBJ2-2; the match to TRBD1 covers 9 bases. The ends lost 10 bases at V and 7 bases at J; junction bases unmatched: 10. The CDR3 extends over 14 amino acids. The germline gives CDR1 SGHTA, CDR2 FQGNSA. The CDR3 sequence: CATHRTGVGGELFF. The CDR3 DNA sequence: TGTGCCACCCACCGGACAGGGGTCGGCGGGGAGCTGTTTTTT.

The genes are TRBV11-2 and TRBJ1-1; perhaps TRBD1 as D (6 bases). Germline V gives CDR1 SGHAT, CDR2 FQNNGV. Trimming stripped 4 bases from V and 6 bases from J, with 12 bases between. The CDR3 extends over 13 amino acids. The CDR3 is CASSSTGFSEAFF. Written as DNA, the CDR3 is TGTGCCAGCAGCTCCACAGGGTTCTCTGAAGCTTTCTTT.

V gene TRBV5-1 combines with J gene TRBJ1-3, with D possibly being TRBD1 (5 bases). CDR1 and CDR2 from the germline V gene are SGHRS and YFSETQ. Trimming cost V 2 bases and J 0 bases, with 12 bases left between them. CDR3 size: 16 residues. The CDR3 region is CASSFQSGGSGNTIYF. CDR3 DNA: TGCGCCAGCAGCTTCCAGTCGGGGGGCTCTGGAAACACCATATATTTT.

This clone came up a few times. The rearrangement uses TRBV29-1 and TRBJ2-7, with TRBD2 as a possible D gene (6 bases). Per the germline V gene, CDR1 is SQVTM and CDR2 is ANQGSEA. This CDR3 has 12 residues. V lost 5 bases, J lost 5 bases, and 13 bases lay in between. Written as DNA, the CDR3 is TGCAGCGTTTCTGGGGGGTCTAACGAGCAGTACTTC. This codes for CSVSGGSNEQYF.

The J gene is TRBJ2-7, the V gene TRBV29-1; no clear D. CDR1 is SQVTM, CDR2 ANQGSEA, per germline. The CDR3 runs to 12 residues. V shed 6 bases and J shed 2 bases, with 11 bases lying between them. The CDR3 coding sequence is TGCAGCGTCGAAACGGGTCCCTACGAGCAGTACTTC. As protein: CSVETGPYEQYF.

The rearrangement uses TRBV5-1 and TRBJ1-1; 7 positions match TRBD1. V trimming: 0 bases; J trimming: 7 bases; junction bases outside the gene matches: 6. The CDR3 sequence is 14 residues long. The germline gives CDR1 SGHRS, CDR2 YFSETQ. The CDR3 DNA reads TGCGCCAGCAGCTTGGAAGAGGGGGCCTTTGAAGCTTTCTTT. Translation gives CASSLEEGAFEAFF.

This chain joins TRBV5-1 and TRBJ2-2; 7 bases align to TRBD2. Per germline, CDR1 SGHRS and CDR2 YFSETQ. CDR3 length: 15 residues. With 5 bases clipped from V and 6 bases from J, the junction kept 10 bases outside the gene matches. The DNA for the CDR3 is TGCGCCAGCAGTGGCGGCGGGAGCGTGCCCGGGGAGCTGTTTTTT. Translating it yields CASSGGGSVPGELFF.

This chain links TRBV15 with TRBJ2-3, with D tentatively TRBD1 (7 bases). Per the germline V gene, CDR1 is LNHNV and CDR2 is YYDKDF (reference sequence). This CDR3 contains 18 residues. The V gene lost 3 bases and the J gene lost 7 bases, with 26 bases spanning the gap. In DNA form, the CDR3 reads TGTGCCACCAGCAGCCCTCTTCCCGACAGGGAGGATTTGAATACGCAGTATTTT. Its translation is CATSSPLPDREDLNTQYF.

This rearrangement joins TRBV29-1 to TRBJ2-3, with D perhaps matching TRBD1 (5 bases). The germline V gene encodes CDR1 SQVTM and CDR2 ANQGSEA. This CDR3 spans 16 amino acids. V was clipped by 7 bases and J by 8 bases, with 28 bases between them. In DNA form, the CDR3 reads TGCAGCGGAATGTCCATTGGGTGGGGCCCCGGCGGTACGCAGTATTTT. Translation gives CSGMSIGWGPGGTQYF.

The CDR3 region is CASSSARANYGYTF. The CDR3, as DNA: TGTGCCAGCAGCTCGGCCCGGGCTAACTATGGCTACACCTTC. The chain couples TRBV7-2 to TRBJ1-2, with D uncertain. Trimming removed 4 bases from V and 0 bases from J, with 9 bases in between. Germline lookup yields CDR1 SGHTA and CDR2 FQGNSA. The CDR3 totals 14 residues.

The rearrangement joins TRBV29-1 to TRBJ2-7, with 13 bases lining up with TRBD2. Per germline, CDR1 SQVTM and CDR2 ANQGSEA. The length of the CDR3 is 14 residues. V lost 6 bases, J lost 5 bases, and 7 bases stayed unmatched. In DNA, the CDR3 is TGCAGCGTGCCCCGACTAGCGGGAGGAGACGAGCAGTACTTC. Protein product: CSVPRLAGGDEQYF.

This clone has a handful of counts. J is TRBJ2-3 and V is TRBV5-4, with 7 bases aligning to TRBD2. The CDR3 length is 15 residues. Germline V gene sequence: CDR1 SGHNT, CDR2 YYREEE (reference sequence). With V trimmed by 2 bases and J by 2 bases, 5 bases remained unmatched. The CDR3 DNA reads as TGTGCCAGCAGCTTTCCTAGCGGAAACACAGATACGCAGTATTTT. The encoded protein is CASSFPSGNTDTQYF.

The rearrangement joins TRBV18 to TRBJ2-7, with D unresolved. Trimming pared 6 bases from V and 2 bases from J, leaving 17 bases between. CDR1 is KGHSH, CDR2 LQKENI, per germline. The CDR3 is made up of 15 amino acids. Here the CDR3 DNA reads TGTGCCAGCTCTCCGCAGGCCACGGCAACCTACGAGCAGTACTTC. Amino acids: CASSPQATATYEQYF.

This clone came up a few times. The chain employs TRBV9 and TRBJ1-4; perhaps TRBD1 as D (5 bases). Trimming shortened V by 0 bases and J by 8 bases, and 14 bases separated the two germline ends. The length of the CDR3 is 15 residues. The germline V gene encodes CDR1 SGDLS and CDR2 YYNGEE. The CDR3 region has the DNA TGTGCCAGCAGCGTAGCTGTGACAGCTGGCGAAAAACTGTTTTTT. Protein product: CASSVAVTAGEKLFF.

There are a few counts of this clone. This chain connects TRBV25-1 to TRBJ1-2; a weak D match, TRBD1 (6 bases). The CDR3 has 17 amino acids. Trimming took 2 bases from V and 6 from J, leaving 22 bases between them. Looked up from germline, CDR1 is MGHDK and CDR2 is SYGVNS. This CDR3 is CASSEPGPGHKVDGYTF. CDR3 DNA: TGTGCCAGCAGTGAACCCGGTCCGGGACATAAGGTCGATGGCTACACCTTC.

This clone appeared a few times. The V gene is TRBV7-3, the J gene TRBJ2-7; 7 positions agree with TRBD2. Germline loops: CDR1 SGHTA, CDR2 FQGTGA. The junction had 6 bases not matched to a gene; V was cut back by 1 base and J by 0 bases. CDR3 length: 16 residues. CDR3 region: CASSLRGGSSSYEQYF. The CDR3 DNA follows: TGTGCCAGCAGCTTAAGAGGCGGGAGCAGCTCCTACGAGCAGTACTTC.

The genes are TRBV2 and TRBJ1-4; D is possibly TRBD1 (5 bases). Germline assignment: CDR1 SNHLY and CDR2 FYNNEI. CDR3 size: 14 residues. The V and J ends lost 6 bases and 7 bases respectively, with 15 bases between them. CDR3 bases: TGTGCCAGCAGCCCCCTAGGGGTTAGTGAAAAACTGTTTTTT. Encoded protein: CASSPLGVSEKLFF.

The chain has TRBV27 and TRBJ2-7; 8 bases are a match to TRBD1. CDR1 MNHEY and CDR2 SMNVEV come from the germline V gene (reference sequence). The CDR3 covers 15 residues. V lost 5 bases, J lost 1 base, and 7 bases stayed unmatched. CDR3 coding DNA: TGTGCCAGCAGTCCTTGGACAGGGCTTTCCTACGAGCAGTACTTC. It translates to CASSPWTGLSYEQYF.

The rearrangement links TRBV9 to TRBJ2-2, with no clear D. Germline V gene lookup returns CDR1 SGDLS and CDR2 YYNGEE. V was cut by 0 bases and J by 8 bases, with 5 bases left in between. The CDR3 contains 12 residues. CDR3: CASSVVRGELFF. CDR3 DNA sequence: TGTGCCAGCAGCGTAGTTCGGGGGGAGCTGTTTTTT.

In its sample, this clone was seen a few times. This chain joins TRBV7-2 and TRBJ2-5; 10 bases fit TRBD1. The CDR3 is 15 residues long. Germline loops: CDR1 SGHTA, CDR2 FQGNSA. V lost 5 bases, J lost 2 bases, and 5 bases stayed unmatched. CDR3 loop: CASSAWDRGQETQYF. CDR3 bases: TGTGCCAGCAGCGCCTGGGACAGGGGTCAAGAGACCCAGTACTTC.

The chain couples TRBV7-2 to TRBJ2-7, with D possibly being TRBD2 (6 bases). The CDR3 covers 13 residues. V was pared by 3 bases and J by 2 bases, with 8 bases between. Germline values: CDR1 SGHTA, CDR2 FQGNSA. As DNA, the CDR3 is TGTGCCAGCAGCTTTAGCGGCCCCTACGAGCAGTACTTC. This sequence encodes CASSFSGPYEQYF.

This clone was recorded a few times. The chain is built from TRBV25-1 and TRBJ1-3, with no clear D. V shed 2 bases and J shed 0 bases, with 8 bases lying between them. Germline CDR1 and CDR2: MGHDK and SYGVNS. This CDR3 is built from 15 residues. CDR3 nucleotide sequence: TGTGCCAGCAGTGAAGGGCCCGTCTCTGGAAACACCATATATTTT. Translated: CASSEGPVSGNTIYF.